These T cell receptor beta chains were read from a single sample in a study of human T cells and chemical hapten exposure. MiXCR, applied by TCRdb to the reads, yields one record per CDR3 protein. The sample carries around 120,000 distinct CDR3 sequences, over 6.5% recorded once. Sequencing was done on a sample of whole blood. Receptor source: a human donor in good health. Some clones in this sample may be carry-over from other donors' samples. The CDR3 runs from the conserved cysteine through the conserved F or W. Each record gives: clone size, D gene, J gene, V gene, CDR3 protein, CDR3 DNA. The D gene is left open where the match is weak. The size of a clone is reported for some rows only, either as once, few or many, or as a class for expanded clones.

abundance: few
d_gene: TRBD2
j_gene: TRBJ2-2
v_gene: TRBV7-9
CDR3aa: CASSLGLAVTGELFF
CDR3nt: TGTGCCAGCAGCTTAGGACTAGCGGTTACCGGGGAGCTGTTTTTT

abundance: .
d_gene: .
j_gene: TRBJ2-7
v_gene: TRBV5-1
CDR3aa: CASSPASIYEQYF
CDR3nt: TGCGCCAGCAGCCCCGCTAGTATCTACGAGCAGTACTTC

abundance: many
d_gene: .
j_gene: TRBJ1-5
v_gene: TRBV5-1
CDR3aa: CASSLAGSGGNQPQHF
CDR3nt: TGCGCCAGCAGCTTGGCAGGGAGCGGCGGCAATCAGCCCCAGCATTTT

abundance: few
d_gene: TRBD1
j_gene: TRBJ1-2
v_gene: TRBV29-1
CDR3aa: CSVRGDSYGYTF
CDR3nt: TGCAGCGTTCGGGGGGACAGCTATGGCTACACCTTC

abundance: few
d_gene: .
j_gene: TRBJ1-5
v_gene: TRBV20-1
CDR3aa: CSAQTGPNQPQHF
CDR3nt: TGCAGTGCCCAGACAGGACCTAATCAGCCCCAGCATTTT

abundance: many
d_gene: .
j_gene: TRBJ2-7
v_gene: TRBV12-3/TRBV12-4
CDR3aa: CASRPEGGTYEQYF
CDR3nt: TGTGCCAGCAGACCCGAAGGGGGTACCTACGAGCAGTACTTC

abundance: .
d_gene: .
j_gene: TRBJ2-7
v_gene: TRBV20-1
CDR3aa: CSARDPGRGSYEQYF
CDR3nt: TGCAGTGCTAGAGACCCCGGGCGGGGTAGCTACGAGCAGTACTTC

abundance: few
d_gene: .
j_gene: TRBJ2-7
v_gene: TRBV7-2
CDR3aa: CASSLYEEGLSYEQYF
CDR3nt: TGTGCCAGCAGCTTATACGAGGAGGGGCTTTCCTACGAGCAGTACTTC

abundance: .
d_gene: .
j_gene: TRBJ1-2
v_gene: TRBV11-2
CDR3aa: CASSLDSSGYTF
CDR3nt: TGTGCCAGCAGCTTAGATAGTAGTGGCTACACCTTC

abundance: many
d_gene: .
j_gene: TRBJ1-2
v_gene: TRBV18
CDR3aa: CASSRGGTMPDYGYTF
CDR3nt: TGTGCCAGCTCACGGGGAGGGACCATGCCGGACTATGGCTACACCTTC

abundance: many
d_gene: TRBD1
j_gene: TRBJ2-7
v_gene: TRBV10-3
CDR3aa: CAISDRGSYEQYF
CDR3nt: TGTGCCATCAGTGACAGGGGGTCCTACGAGCAGTACTTC

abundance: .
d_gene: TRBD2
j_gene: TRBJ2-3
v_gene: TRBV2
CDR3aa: CASNSAGDGTDTQYF
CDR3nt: TGTGCCAGCAACTCGGCGGGAGACGGGACAGATACGCAGTATTTT

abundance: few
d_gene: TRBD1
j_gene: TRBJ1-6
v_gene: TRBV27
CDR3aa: CASSLSKGAKNSPLHF
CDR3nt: TGTGCCAGCAGTTTATCGAAGGGGGCGAAAAATTCACCCCTCCACTTT

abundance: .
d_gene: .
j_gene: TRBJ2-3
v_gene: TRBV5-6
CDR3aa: CASSLEVGVPAATDTQYF
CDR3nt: TGTGCCAGCAGCTTGGAAGTAGGGGTCCCTGCGGCGACAGATACGCAGTATTTT

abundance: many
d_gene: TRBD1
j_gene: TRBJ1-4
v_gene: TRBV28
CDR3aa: CASSFPQGLNEKLFF
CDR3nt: TGTGCCAGCAGTTTTCCACAGGGGCTTAATGAAAAACTGTTTTTT

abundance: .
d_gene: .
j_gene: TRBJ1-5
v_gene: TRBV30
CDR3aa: CAWSDGGVHQPQHF
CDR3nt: TGTGCCTGGAGCGACGGGGGGGTCCATCAGCCCCAGCATTTT

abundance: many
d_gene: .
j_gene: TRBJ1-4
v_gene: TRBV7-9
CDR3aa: CASSSPTEEKLFF
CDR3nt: TGTGCCAGCAGCTCCCCGACGGAAGAAAAACTGTTTTTT

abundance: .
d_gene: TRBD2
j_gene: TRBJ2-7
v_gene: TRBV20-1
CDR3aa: CSASGTSGASYEQYF
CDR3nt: TGCAGTGCTTCCGGGACTAGCGGGGCCTCCTACGAGCAGTACTTC